The clone carrying this TCR beta chain came up many times. Its antigen is unidentified. Mismatch with germline at one junction end may stem from a read error. Germline lookup yields CDR1 MGHRA and CDR2 YSYEKL. This CDR3 region has 14 residues. This record comes from a study of T-cell reconstitution after alpha-beta-depleted transplantation in children. Study results and limitations: Hyperexpanded clones declined; after one year, newly produced T cells mostly supplied diversity. It was surviving recipient T cells and thymic progenitors that gave some patients high TCRbeta diversity at day 60. About two months after transplant, alpha-beta T cells reportedly came from several hundred expanded graft clones.

Library preparation (for TCRbeta) was performed with unique molecular identifiers. TCRdb passed the PCR reads through MiXCR, listing each CDR3 protein once. This repertoire shows around 700,000 distinct CDR3 sequences, around 13% found once; its top ten account for approximately 0.8%. The input for sequencing was PBMCs, taken before TCRalphabeta/CD19-depleted stem cell transplant. The chain couples TRBV4-1 to TRBJ1-3; D not certain. This sequence originates from a girl aged 2-10 years with congenital amegakaryocytic thrombocytopenia, due to receive a stem cell transplant. The CDR3 loop is CASSQLLDGDTIYF. Here the CDR3 DNA reads TGCGCCAGCAGCCAACTACTGGATGGAGACACCATATATTTT.